Included here is one T cell receptor beta chain sequence, with context. This specimen belongs to a study of blood T cell repertoires in COVID-19. Study summary: Sites in the United States, Italy and Spain provided acute and convalescent COVID-19 samples.

Here immunoSEQ multiplex PCR was the method, and the copy in TCRdb shows in-frame clones only, minus some. The sample holds 200,000 to 250,000 clones, 92% seen once. Trimming cost V 5 bases and J 4 bases, with 8 bases left between them. The CDR3 contains 12 residues. CDR1 is SGHVS, CDR2 FQNEAQ, per germline. The sample consisted of peripheral blood. This receptor was identified in a man younger than 45 with acute or convalescent COVID-19. The genes are TRBV7-8 and TRBJ1-1, with D possibly TRBD1 on 5 matching bases. Written as DNA, the CDR3 is TGTGCCAGCAGCCGAAGGGGCACTGAAGCTTTCTTT. It yields the protein CASSRRGTEAFF.